This TCR beta chain was identified in a study of T cell changes during pregnancy in multiple sclerosis. Assay used: immunoSEQ multiplex PCR; TCRdb lists only in-frame clones, some missing. Here the sample spans around 83,000 clones, about 90% being singletons. This TCR was recovered from a female donor with multiple sclerosis, enrolled in a pregnancy study. This material consisted of CD4+ T cells from peripheral blood mononuclear cells, taken in the second trimester of pregnancy.

CDR3 amino acids: CASSPGQGHTIYF. The CDR3 DNA follows: TGCGCCAGCAGCCCGGGACAGGGCCACACCATATATTTT. The rearrangement joins TRBV5-1 to TRBJ1-3, with 9 bases identical to TRBD1. The length of the CDR3 is 13 residues. V trimming: 4 bases; J trimming: 8 bases; junction bases outside the gene matches: 4. Germline CDR1 is SGHRS and CDR2 is YFSETQ.